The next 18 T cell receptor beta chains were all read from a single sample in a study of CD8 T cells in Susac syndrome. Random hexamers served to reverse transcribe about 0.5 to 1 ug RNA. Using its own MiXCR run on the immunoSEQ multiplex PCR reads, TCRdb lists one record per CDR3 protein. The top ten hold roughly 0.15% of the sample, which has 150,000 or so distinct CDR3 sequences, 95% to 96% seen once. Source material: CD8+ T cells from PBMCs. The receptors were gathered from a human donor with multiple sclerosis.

Written as DNA, the CDR3 is TGCAGTGCTAGATCCTCTGGACTGCCAGGAACCGAGCAGTTCTTC. Its translation is CSARSSGLPGTEQFF. The V call is TRBV20-1, the J call TRBJ2-1, with D possibly being TRBD2 (5 bases). The CDR3 loop spans 15 amino acids. V lost 2 bases to trimming and J lost 10 bases, with 21 bases between them. The germline gives CDR1 DFQATT, CDR2 SNEGSKA (reference sequence).

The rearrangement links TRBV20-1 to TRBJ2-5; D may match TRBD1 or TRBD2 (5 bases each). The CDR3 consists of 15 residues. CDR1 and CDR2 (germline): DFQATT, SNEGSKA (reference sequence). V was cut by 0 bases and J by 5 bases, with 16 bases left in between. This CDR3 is CSAREYPRGRETQYF. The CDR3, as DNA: TGCAGTGCTAGAGAGTACCCGAGGGGCAGGGAGACCCAGTACTTC.

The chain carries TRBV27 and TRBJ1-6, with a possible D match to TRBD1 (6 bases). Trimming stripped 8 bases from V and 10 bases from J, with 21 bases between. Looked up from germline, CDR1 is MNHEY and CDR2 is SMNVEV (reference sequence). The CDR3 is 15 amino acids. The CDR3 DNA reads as TGTGCCAGCGCCCGGGACACATCAATGGGGTCACCCCTCCACTTT. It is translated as CASARDTSMGSPLHF.

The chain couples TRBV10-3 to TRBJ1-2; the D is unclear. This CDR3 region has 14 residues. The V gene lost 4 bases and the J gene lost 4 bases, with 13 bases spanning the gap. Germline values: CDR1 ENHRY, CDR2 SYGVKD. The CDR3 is CAISAHRGLYGYTF. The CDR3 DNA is TGTGCCATCAGTGCTCACAGAGGCCTCTATGGCTACACCTTC.

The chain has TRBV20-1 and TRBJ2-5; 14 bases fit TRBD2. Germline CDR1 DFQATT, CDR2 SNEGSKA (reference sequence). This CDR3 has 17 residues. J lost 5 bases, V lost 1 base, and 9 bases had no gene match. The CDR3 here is CSARGQFWTSGGETQYF. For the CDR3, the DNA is TGCAGTGCTAGAGGGCAATTTTGGACTAGCGGGGGGGAGACCCAGTACTTC.

This CDR3 reads CSLQRNTEAFF. The CDR3 bases are TGCAGCTTACAGCGGAACACTGAAGCTTTCTTT. The chain combines TRBV29-1 with TRBJ1-1, with D uncertain. V was pared by 8 bases and J by 1 base, with 8 bases between. The CDR3 is 11 amino acids. CDR1 is SQVTM, CDR2 ANQGSEA, per germline.

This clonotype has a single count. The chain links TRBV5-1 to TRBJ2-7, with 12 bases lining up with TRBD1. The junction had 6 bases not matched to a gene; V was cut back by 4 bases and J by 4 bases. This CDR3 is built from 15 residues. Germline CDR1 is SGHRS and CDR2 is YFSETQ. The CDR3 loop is CASSPGQGAVYEQYV. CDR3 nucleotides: TGCGCCAGCAGCCCGGGACAGGGGGCAGTGTACGAGCAGTACGTC.

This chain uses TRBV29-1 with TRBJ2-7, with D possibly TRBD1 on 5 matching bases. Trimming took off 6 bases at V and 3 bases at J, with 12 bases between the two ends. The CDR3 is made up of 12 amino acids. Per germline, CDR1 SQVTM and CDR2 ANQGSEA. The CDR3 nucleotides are TGCAGCGTGACAGTGGGATTCTACGAGCAGTACTTC. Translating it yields CSVTVGFYEQYF.

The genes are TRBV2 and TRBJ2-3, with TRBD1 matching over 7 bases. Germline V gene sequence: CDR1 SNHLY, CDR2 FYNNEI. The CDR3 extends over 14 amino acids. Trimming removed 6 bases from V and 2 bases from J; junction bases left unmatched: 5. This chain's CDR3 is CASRLTGYTDTQYF. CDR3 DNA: TGTGCCAGCAGATTGACAGGGTACACAGATACGCAGTATTTT.

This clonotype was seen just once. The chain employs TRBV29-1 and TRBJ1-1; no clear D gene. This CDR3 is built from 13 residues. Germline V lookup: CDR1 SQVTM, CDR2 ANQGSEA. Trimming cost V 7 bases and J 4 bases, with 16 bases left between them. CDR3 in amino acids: CSALTGLGTEAFF. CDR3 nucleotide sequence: TGCAGCGCCCTGACGGGCCTGGGCACTGAAGCTTTCTTT.

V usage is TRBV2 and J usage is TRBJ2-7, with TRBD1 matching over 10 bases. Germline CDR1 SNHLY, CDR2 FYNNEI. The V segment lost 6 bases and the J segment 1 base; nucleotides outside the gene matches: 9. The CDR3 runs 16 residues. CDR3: CASSHDRDRGSYEQYF. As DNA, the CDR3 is TGTGCCAGCAGCCATGACCGGGACAGGGGATCCTACGAGCAGTACTTC.

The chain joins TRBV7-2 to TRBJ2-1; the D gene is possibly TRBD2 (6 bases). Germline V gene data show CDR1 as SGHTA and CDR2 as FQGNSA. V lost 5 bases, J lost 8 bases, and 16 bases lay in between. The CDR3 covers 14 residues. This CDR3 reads CASSALRPGDEQFF. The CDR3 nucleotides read TGTGCCAGCAGCGCCCTCCGCCCGGGGGATGAGCAGTTCTTC.

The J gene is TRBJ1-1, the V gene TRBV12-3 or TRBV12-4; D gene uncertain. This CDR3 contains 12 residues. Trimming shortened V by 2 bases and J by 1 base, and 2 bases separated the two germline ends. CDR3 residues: CASSLWNTEAFF. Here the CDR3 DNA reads TGTGCCAGCAGTTTATGGAACACTGAAGCTTTCTTT.

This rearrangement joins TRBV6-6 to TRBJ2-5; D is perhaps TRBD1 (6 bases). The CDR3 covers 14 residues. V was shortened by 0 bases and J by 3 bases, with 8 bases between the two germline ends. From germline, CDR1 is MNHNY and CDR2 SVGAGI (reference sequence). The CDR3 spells CASSYSGQKETQYF. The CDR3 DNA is TGTGCCAGCAGTTACTCAGGACAGAAAGAGACCCAGTACTTC.

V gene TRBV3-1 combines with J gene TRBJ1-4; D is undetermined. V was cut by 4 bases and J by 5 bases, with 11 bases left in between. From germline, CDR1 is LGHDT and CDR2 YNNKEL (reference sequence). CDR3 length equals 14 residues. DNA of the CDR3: TGTGCCAGCAGCCCAATCGCTTCAAATGAAAAACTGTTTTTT. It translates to CASSPIASNEKLFF. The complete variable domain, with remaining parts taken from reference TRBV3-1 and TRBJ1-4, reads DTAVSQTPKYLVTQMGNDKSIKCEQNLGHDTMYWYKQDSKKFLKIMFSYNNKELIINETVPNRFSPKSPDKAHLNLHINSLELGDSAVYFCASSPIASNEKLFFGSGTQLSVL.

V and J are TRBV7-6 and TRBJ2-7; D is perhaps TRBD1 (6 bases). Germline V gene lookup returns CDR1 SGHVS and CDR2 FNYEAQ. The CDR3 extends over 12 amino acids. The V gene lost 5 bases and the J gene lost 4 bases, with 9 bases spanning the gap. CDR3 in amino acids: CASSLTGYEQYV. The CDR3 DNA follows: TGTGCCAGCAGCCTCACAGGGTACGAGCAGTACGTC.

This CDR3 reads CASSLTGPDRVSSYEQYV. As DNA, the CDR3 is TGTGCCAGCAGCTTAACCGGACCAGACAGGGTCAGCTCCTACGAGCAGTACGTC. The chain couples TRBV13 to TRBJ2-7; 7 bases map to TRBD1. Looked up from germline, CDR1 is PRHDT and CDR2 is FYEKMQ (reference sequence). The CDR3 runs 18 residues. With 2 bases clipped from V and 0 bases from J, the junction kept 13 bases outside the gene matches.

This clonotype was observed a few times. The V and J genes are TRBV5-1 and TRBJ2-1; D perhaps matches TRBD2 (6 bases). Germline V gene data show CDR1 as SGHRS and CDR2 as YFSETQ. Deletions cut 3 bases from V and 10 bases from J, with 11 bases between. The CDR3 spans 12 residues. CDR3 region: CASSWIAGEQFF. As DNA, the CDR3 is TGCGCCAGCAGCTGGATTGCGGGAGAGCAGTTCTTC.